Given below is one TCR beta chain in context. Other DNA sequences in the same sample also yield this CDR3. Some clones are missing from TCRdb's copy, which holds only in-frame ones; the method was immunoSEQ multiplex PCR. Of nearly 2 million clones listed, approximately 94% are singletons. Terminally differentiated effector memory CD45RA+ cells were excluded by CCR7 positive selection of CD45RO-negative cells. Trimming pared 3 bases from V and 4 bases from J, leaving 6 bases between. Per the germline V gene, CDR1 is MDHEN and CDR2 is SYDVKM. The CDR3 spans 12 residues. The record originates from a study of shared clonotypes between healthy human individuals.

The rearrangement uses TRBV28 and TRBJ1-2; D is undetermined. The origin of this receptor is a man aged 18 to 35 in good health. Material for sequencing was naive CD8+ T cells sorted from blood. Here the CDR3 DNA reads TGTGCCAGCAGTTTGGCCGTCTATGGCTACACCTTC. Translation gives CASSLAVYGYTF.